This TCR beta chain derives from a study of PD-L1 blockade in urothelial cancer. Study as a whole: Atezolizumab was started by patients at some point between 2013 and 2014 at 1,200 mg intravenously every 3 weeks.

V shed 2 bases and J 3 bases; nucleotides not matched to a gene: 16. CDR3 length: 18 residues. The assay was immunoSEQ multiplex PCR, and TCRdb's table has in-frame clones only and misses some. Of 46,000 or so clones in the sample, nearly 90% are singletons; the top ten hold less than 10%. This chain links TRBV23-1 with TRBJ2-7, with TRBD1 matching over 7 bases. TRBV23-1 is filed as an ORF, its function uncertain. The origin of this receptor is a man in his sixties with urothelial cancer. The material sequenced was PBMCs, taken around atezolizumab (anti-PD-L1) treatment. The CDR3 loop is CASSQVLINRDRIYEQYF. CDR3 nucleotides: TGCGCCAGCAGTCAAGTACTAATCAACCGGGACAGAATCTACGAGCAGTACTTC.